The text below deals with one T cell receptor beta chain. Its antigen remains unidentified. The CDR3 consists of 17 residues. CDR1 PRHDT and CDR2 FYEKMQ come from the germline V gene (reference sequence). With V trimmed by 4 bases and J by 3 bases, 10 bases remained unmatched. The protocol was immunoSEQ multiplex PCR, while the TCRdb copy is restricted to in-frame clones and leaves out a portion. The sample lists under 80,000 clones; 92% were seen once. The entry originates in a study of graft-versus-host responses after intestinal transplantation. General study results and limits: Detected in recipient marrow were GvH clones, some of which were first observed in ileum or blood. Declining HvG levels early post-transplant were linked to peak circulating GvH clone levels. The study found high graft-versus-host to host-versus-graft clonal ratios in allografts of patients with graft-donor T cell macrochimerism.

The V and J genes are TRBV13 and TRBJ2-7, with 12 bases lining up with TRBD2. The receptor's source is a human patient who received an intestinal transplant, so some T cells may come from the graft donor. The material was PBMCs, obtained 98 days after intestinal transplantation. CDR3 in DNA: TGTGCCAGCAGCTCTACCGCGGGGACTAGCGGGCGCTACGAGCAGTACTTC. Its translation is CASSSTAGTSGRYEQYF.